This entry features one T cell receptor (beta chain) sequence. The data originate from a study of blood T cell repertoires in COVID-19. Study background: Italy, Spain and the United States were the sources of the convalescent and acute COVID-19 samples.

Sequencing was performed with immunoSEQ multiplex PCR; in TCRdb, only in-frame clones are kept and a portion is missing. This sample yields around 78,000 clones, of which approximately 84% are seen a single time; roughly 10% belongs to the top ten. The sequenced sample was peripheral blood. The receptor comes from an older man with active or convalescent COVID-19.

The CDR3 nucleotides are TGTGCCAGCCAGGGGAACACTGAAGCTTTCTTT. Its protein is CASQGNTEAFF. The chain recombines TRBV6-4 with TRBJ1-1, with TRBD1 as a possible D gene (5 bases). Trimming stripped 8 bases from V and 1 base from J, with 5 bases between. Per the germline V gene, CDR1 is MRHNA and CDR2 is SNTAGT. This CDR3 has 11 amino acids.